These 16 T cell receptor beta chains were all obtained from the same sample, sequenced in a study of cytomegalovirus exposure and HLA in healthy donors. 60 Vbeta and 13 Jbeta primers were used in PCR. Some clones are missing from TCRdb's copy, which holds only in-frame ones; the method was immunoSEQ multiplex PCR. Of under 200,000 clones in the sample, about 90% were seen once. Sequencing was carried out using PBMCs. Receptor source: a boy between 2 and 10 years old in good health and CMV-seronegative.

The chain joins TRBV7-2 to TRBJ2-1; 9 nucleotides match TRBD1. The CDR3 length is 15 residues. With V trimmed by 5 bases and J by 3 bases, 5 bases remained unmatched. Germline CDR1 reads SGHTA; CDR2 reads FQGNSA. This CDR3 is CASSPPGQGYNEQFF. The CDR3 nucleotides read TGTGCCAGCAGCCCTCCGGGACAGGGCTACAATGAGCAGTTCTTC.

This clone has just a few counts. The CDR3 DNA follows: TGTGCCAGCAGTTACTCGGGCGCCTCTGGGGCCAACGTCCTGACTTTC. Translation gives CASSYSGASGANVLTF. The chain employs TRBV6-5 and TRBJ2-6; D is unresolved. This CDR3 has 16 residues. Germline CDR1 MNHEY, CDR2 SVGAGI. V lost 0 bases to trimming and J lost 0 bases, with 6 bases between them.

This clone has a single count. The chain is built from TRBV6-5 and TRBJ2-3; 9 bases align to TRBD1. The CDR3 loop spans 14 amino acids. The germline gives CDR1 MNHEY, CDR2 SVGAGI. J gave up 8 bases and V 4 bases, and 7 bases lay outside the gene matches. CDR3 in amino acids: CASSSPDRGFTQYF. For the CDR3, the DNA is TGTGCCAGCAGTTCCCCGGACAGGGGATTTACGCAGTATTTT.

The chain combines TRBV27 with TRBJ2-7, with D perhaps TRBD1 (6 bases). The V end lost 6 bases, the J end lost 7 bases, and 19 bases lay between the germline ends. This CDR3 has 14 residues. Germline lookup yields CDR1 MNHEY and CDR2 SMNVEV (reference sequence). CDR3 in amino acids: CASSSPGVVGEQYF. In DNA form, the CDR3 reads TGTGCCAGCAGCTCACCAGGGGTAGTAGGTGAGCAGTACTTC.

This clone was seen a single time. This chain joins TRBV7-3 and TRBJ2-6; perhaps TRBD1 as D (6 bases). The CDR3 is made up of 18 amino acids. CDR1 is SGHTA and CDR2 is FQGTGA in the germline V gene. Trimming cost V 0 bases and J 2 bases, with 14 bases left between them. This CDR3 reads CASSLTSGVLTGANVLTF. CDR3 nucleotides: TGTGCCAGCAGCTTAACCTCAGGGGTACTAACTGGGGCCAACGTCCTGACTTTC.

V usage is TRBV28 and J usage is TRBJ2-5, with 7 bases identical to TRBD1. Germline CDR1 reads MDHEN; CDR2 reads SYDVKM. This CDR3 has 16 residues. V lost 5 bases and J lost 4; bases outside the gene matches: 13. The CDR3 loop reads CASSPPQRGLTETQYF. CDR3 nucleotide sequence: TGTGCCAGCAGTCCGCCTCAGAGGGGGCTAACAGAGACCCAGTACTTC.

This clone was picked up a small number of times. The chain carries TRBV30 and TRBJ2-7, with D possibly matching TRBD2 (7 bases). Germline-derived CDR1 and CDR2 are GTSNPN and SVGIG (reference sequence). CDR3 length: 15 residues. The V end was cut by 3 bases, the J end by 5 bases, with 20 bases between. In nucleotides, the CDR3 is TGTGCCTGGAGCGCCCTGTCCGGGGGGCCCCACGAGCAGTACTTC. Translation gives CAWSALSGGPHEQYF.

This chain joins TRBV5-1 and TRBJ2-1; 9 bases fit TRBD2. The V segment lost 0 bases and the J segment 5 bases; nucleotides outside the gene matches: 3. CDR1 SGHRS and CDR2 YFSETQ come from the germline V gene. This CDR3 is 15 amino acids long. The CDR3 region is CASSLDGGGDNEQFF. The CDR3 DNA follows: TGCGCCAGCAGCTTGGACGGCGGGGGGGACAATGAGCAGTTCTTC.

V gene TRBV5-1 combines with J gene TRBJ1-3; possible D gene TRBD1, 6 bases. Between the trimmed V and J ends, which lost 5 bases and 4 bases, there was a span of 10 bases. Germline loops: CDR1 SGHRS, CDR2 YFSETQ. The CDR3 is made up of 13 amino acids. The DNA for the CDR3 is TGCGCCAGCAGGCAGGGGACAGGAAACACCATATATTTT. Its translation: CASRQGTGNTIYF.

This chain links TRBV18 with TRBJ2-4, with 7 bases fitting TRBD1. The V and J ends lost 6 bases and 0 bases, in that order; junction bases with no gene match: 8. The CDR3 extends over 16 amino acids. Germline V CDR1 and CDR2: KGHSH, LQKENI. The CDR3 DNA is TGTGCCAGCTCGCCCAGGGACAGAATAGCCAAAAACATTCAGTACTTC. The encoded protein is CASSPRDRIAKNIQYF. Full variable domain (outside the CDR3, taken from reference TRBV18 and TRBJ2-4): NAGVMQNPRHLVRRRGQEARLRCSPMKGHSHVYWYRQLPEEGLKFMVYLQKENIIDESGMPKERFSAEFPKEGPSILRIQQVVRGDSAAYFCASSPRDRIAKNIQYFGAGTRLSVL.

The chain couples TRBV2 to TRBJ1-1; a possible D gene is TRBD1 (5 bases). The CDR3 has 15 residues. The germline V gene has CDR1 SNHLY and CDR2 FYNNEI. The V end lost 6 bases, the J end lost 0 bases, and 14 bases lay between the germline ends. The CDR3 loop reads CASSAWKGMNTEAFF. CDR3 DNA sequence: TGTGCCAGCAGCGCCTGGAAGGGGATGAACACTGAAGCTTTCTTT. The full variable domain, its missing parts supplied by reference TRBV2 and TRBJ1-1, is EPEVTQTPSHQVTQMGQEVILRCVPISNHLYFYWYRQILGQKVEFLVSFYNNEISEKSEIFDDQFSVERPDGSNFTLKIRSTKLEDSAMYFCASSAWKGMNTEAFFGQGTRLTVV.

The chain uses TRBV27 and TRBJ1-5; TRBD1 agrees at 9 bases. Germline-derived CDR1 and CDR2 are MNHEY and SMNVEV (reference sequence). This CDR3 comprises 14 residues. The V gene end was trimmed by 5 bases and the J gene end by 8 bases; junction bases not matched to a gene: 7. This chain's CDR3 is CASSPRTGDEPQHF. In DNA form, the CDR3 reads TGTGCCAGCAGTCCCCGGACAGGGGATGAGCCCCAGCATTTT.

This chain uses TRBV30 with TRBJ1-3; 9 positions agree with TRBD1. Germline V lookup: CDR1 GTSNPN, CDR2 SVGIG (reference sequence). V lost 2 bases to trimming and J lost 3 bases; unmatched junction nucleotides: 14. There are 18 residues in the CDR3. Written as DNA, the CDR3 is TGTGCCTGGAGTCGCTTAGCCGGGACAGGGAGTAATGGAAACACCATATATTTT. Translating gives CAWSRLAGTGSNGNTIYF.

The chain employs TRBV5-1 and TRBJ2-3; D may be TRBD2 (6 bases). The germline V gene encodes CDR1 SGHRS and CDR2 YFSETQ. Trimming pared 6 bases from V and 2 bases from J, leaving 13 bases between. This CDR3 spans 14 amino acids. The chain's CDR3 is CASKARRDTDTQYF. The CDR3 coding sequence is TGCGCCAGCAAAGCTCGGAGGGACACAGATACGCAGTATTTT.

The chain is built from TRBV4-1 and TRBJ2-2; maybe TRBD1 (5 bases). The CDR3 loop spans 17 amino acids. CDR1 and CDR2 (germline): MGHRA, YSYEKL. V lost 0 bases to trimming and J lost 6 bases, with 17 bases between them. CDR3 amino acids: CASSQEGGAVIPGELFF. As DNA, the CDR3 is TGCGCCAGCAGCCAAGAGGGTGGGGCAGTAATACCCGGGGAGCTGTTTTTT.

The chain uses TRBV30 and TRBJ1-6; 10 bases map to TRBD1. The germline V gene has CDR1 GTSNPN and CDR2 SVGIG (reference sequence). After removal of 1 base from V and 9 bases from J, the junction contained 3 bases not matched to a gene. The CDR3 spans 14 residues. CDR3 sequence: CAWSAGQGTSPLHF. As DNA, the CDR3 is TGTGCCTGGAGTGCGGGACAGGGGACTTCACCCCTCCACTTT.